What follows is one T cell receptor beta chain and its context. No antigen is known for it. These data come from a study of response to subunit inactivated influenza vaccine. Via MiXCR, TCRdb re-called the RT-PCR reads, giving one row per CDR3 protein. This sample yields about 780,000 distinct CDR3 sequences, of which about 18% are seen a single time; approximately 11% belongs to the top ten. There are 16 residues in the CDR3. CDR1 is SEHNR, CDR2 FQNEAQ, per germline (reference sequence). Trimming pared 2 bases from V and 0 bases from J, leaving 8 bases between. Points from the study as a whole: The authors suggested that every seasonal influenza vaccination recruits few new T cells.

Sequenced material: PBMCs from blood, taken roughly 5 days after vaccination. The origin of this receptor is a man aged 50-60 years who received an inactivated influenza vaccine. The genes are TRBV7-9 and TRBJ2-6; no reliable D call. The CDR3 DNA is TGTGCCAGCAGCTTAAAACCGGTCTCTGGGGCCAACGTCCTGACTTTC. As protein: CASSLKPVSGANVLTF. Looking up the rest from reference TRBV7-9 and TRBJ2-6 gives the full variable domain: DTGVSQNPRHKITKRGQNVTFRCDPISEHNRLYWYRQTLGQGPEFLTYFQNEAQLEKSRLLSDRFSAERPKGSFSTLEIQRTEQGDSAMYLCASSLKPVSGANVLTFGAGSRLTVL.